This T cell receptor (beta chain) derives from a study of blood T cell repertoires in COVID-19. Study-level information: Specimens from acute and convalescent COVID-19 originated in the United States, Italy and Spain. In each case, the material was cDNA or gDNA derived from T cells, B-cell-depleted T cells, or PBMCs.

Germline V CDR1 and CDR2: MGHDK, SYGVNS. Trimming cost V 3 bases and J 8 bases; bases outside gene matches: 7. This CDR3 contains 15 residues. In the study's own analysis: Amplification of reference gene primers provided the estimated nucleated cell counts. The protocol was immunoSEQ multiplex PCR, while the TCRdb copy is restricted to in-frame clones and leaves out a portion. V and J calls and clone size come straight from that table; D and trimming were deduced from the DNA. The table records 85,000 to 95,000 clones, 89% of them present only once. Patients from Seattle were sampled longitudinally, starting during active infection.

The clonotype originates from a man in his 60s with COVID-19, enrolled during active disease. This chain joins TRBV25-1 and TRBJ2-4, with 10 bases aligning to TRBD2. Sequenced sample: peripheral blood. CDR3 nucleotides: TGTGCCAGCAGTGACCCTCTAGCGGGAGAATACATTCAGTACTTC. Translation gives CASSDPLAGEYIQYF.